This TCR beta chain was captured by sequencing in a study of cytomegalovirus exposure and HLA in healthy donors. V was cut by 1 base and J by 5 bases, with 15 bases left in between. The CDR3 is made up of 16 amino acids. CDR1 is MNHEY and CDR2 is SMNVEV in the germline V gene (reference sequence). A remark on this clone: What it binds is unknown.

The PCR contained 60 Vbeta and 13 Jbeta primers. Clones were sequenced by immunoSEQ multiplex PCR, and TCRdb holds only the in-frame ones, with some missing. The sample shows about 160,000 clones, roughly nine tenths of them seen only once. Whole-study findings and limits: Some V segments, including TRBV6-2 and TRBV6-3, were excluded as indistinguishable.

The source material was PBMCs. V and J are TRBV27 and TRBJ2-1, with a weak D call TRBD2 (6 bases). This receptor was identified in a woman in her twenties or thirties in good health and CMV-seronegative. CDR3 loop: CASSLFPGTPNNEQFF. In DNA, the CDR3 is TGTGCCAGCAGTTTATTTCCCGGGACTCCTAACAATGAGCAGTTCTTC.